The clone carrying this TCR beta chain was picked up many times. These data belong to a study of beta chain features in type 1 diabetes. The CDR3 is 15 residues long. CDR1 and CDR2 from the germline V gene are LGHNT and FRNRAP. V lost 3 bases to trimming and J lost 9 bases; unmatched junction nucleotides: 9. As every portion of the isolated RNA was reverse transcribed, the sequencing read expressed TCRB transcripts. Profiled with immunoSEQ multiplex PCR; TCRdb holds only in-frame clones, not every one. Of more than 150,000 clones in the sample, 7.5% to 9.5% were seen once. V is TRBV12-5 and J is TRBJ2-1; 9 bases align to TRBD2. The origin of this receptor is a young woman in good health. The sample taken for sequencing was central memory CD4+ T cells from blood. DNA for the CDR3: TGTGCTAGTGGTTTATACCTAGCGGGATCCCGTGAGCAGTTCTTC. Translating it yields CASGLYLAGSREQFF. Supplemented by reference TRBV12-5 and TRBJ2-1, the full variable domain reads DARVTQTPRHKVTEMGQEVTMRCQPILGHNTVFWYRQTMMQGLELLAYFRNRAPLDDSGMPKDRFSAEMPDATLATLKIQPSEPRDSAVYFCASGLYLAGSREQFFGPGTRLTVL.